The present entry profiles one TCR beta chain with its context. Its antigen is not identified. Authors' methods: ImmunoSEQ output held junction-only sequences without quality scores, so filtering differed. TCRdb's table, derived via immunoSEQ multiplex PCR, lists solely in-frame clones and lacks some. D and trimming come from the DNA, and the V and J calls and clone size come from that table. The sample lists roughly 2.5 million clones, 85% to 95% occurring once. This sample is part of a study of shared clonotypes between healthy human individuals. The CDR3 length is 16 residues. Germline V gene data show CDR1 as SNHLY and CDR2 as FYNNEI. V trimming: 5 bases; J trimming: 0 bases; junction bases outside the gene matches: 9. Overall study findings and caveats: Memory subsets generally showed smaller estimated richness than naive subsets did. A reduction in generation probabilities was seen for non-shared clonotypes relative to those shared by all four donors.

The receptor was derived from a man between 18 and 35 years old in good health. V is TRBV2 and J is TRBJ2-7; 8 bases line up with TRBD1. Material: naive CD4+ T cells sorted from blood. Indicated subset: CD45RA+ positively selected. CDR3 nucleotide sequence: TGTGCCAGCAGTCTCGACAGGGGATTATTCTCCTACGAGCAGTACTTC. Translation: CASSLDRGLFSYEQYF.